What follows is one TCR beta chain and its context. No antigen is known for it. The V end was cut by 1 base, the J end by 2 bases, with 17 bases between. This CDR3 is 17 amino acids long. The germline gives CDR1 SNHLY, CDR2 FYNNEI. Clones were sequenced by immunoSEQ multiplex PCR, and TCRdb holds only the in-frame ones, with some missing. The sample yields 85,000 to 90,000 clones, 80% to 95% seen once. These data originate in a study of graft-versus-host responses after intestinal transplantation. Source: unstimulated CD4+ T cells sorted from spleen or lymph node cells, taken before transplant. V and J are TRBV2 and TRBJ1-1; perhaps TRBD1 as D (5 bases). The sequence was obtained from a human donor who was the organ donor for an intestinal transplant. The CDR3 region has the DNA TGTGCCAGCAGTGAAGAACAGGTCGCTTCGAGAAACACTGAAGCTTTCTTT. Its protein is CASSEEQVASRNTEAFF.